The sequence of this TCR beta chain was determined in a study of shared clonotypes between healthy human individuals. Each donor was a Caucasian adult residing in Nashville, Tennessee. TCRdb's copy holds only in-frame clones and misses some; the assay was immunoSEQ multiplex PCR. Of about 120,000 clones in the sample, 68% were seen once. V was clipped by 3 bases and J by 4 bases; unmatched bases: 4. The CDR3 has 15 residues. Germline V gene lookup returns CDR1 MNHNS and CDR2 SASEGT. V gene TRBV6-1 combines with J gene TRBJ2-1; the match to TRBD1 covers 9 bases. Material for sequencing was memory CD8+ T cells sorted from blood. Documented subset: CD45RO+ cells pooled with CCR7-negative TemRA cells. The receptor comes from a woman aged 25-40 years in good health. CDR3 sequence: CASSERQGGYNEQFF. As DNA, the CDR3 is TGTGCCAGCAGTGAGCGACAGGGGGGGTACAATGAGCAGTTCTTC.